This T cell receptor (beta chain) was obtained from a study of blood T cells in healthy people across ages. In the study overall: Per two T cells, about one barcoded beta molecule was captured through template switching.

Sample-barcoded 5' priming and a J-beta primer mix drove a second PCR of about 7 to 12 cycles. Each cDNA molecule was tagged by a template-switch adaptor that had 12 random nucleotides. TCRdb ran MiXCR on the 5' RACE reads and lists one entry per CDR3 protein. The sample includes about 290,000 distinct CDR3 sequences, 25% to 30% of them seen just once. Overall study results and limits: There was no known CMV status for donors, so expanded clonotype changes were possibly confounded.

This clonotype was picked up many times. Its matching antigen is unknown. CDR1 is LGHNA and CDR2 is YNFKEQ in the germline V gene. CDR3 length: 20 amino acids. Trimming left V 0 bases short and J 0 bases short, with 21 bases between. Russia was home to the donors, healthy Caucasian individuals aged roughly 6 to 100. The sequencing sample was made of blood. This sequence was found in a woman in her 70s in good health. This sequence joins TRBV4-2 and TRBJ2-1, with D unresolved. CDR3 nucleotides: TGTGCCAGCAGCCAAGAAATCGAGACCGCCACGTGGAGCTCCTACAATGAGCAGTTCTTC. Translated: CASSQEIETATWSSYNEQFF.